Listed below are T cell receptor beta chains from one sample, sequenced in a study of identifying expanded T cells in peripheral blood. Only in-frame clones appear in the TCRdb table, and some are missing; sequencing was by immunoSEQ multiplex PCR. The sample lists approximately 94,000 clones, 80% to 90% occurring once. Source material: blood. The receptors come from a person aged 18-69 years in good health. Each CDR3 is given with its conserved first and last residue. The order of the fields is D gene, CDR3 length, V gene, clone size, J gene, CDR3 DNA, CDR3 protein. D genes are given only for firm matches. Some rows have no size entry. The others give once, few or many, or a class for an expanded clone.

d_gene: NA
len: 16
v_gene: TRBV9
abundance: NA
j_gene: TRBJ2-5
CDR3nt: TGTGCCAGCAGCGTAGGGGGCCGGACAGTTCAAGAGACCCAGTACTTC
CDR3aa: CASSVGGRTVQETQYF

d_gene: NA
len: 14
v_gene: TRBV6-1
abundance: NA
j_gene: TRBJ1-2
CDR3nt: TGTGCCAGCAGTGAATACGTTGCGAACTATGGCTACACCTTC
CDR3aa: CASSEYVANYGYTF

d_gene: NA
len: 18
v_gene: TRBV4-1
abundance: NA
j_gene: TRBJ1-5
CDR3nt: TGCGCCAGCAGCCAAGATTCCGGGCAGCTTCTCTTAAATCAGCCCCAGCATTTT
CDR3aa: CASSQDSGQLLLNQPQHF

d_gene: TRBD1
len: 14
v_gene: TRBV27
abundance: NA
j_gene: TRBJ1-1
CDR3nt: TGTGCCAGCAGTTCCTACCCCGGGACAGGGGAAGCTTTCTTT
CDR3aa: CASSSYPGTGEAFF

d_gene: TRBD1
len: 17
v_gene: TRBV12-5
abundance: NA
j_gene: TRBJ1-5
CDR3nt: TGTGCTAGTGGTCTACTCCGACAGGGGAATAGCAATCAGCCCCAGCATTTT
CDR3aa: CASGLLRQGNSNQPQHF

d_gene: TRBD2
len: 15
v_gene: TRBV7-7
abundance: NA
j_gene: TRBJ2-5
CDR3nt: TGTGCCAGCAGCTTAGAACTAGCGGGAATGGAGACCCAGTACTTC
CDR3aa: CASSLELAGMETQYF

d_gene: NA
len: 13
v_gene: TRBV6-6
abundance: NA
j_gene: TRBJ1-1
CDR3nt: TGTGCCAGCGCCCTGGGTTGGAACACTGAAGCTTTCTTT
CDR3aa: CASALGWNTEAFF

d_gene: NA
len: 13
v_gene: TRBV6-5
abundance: few
j_gene: TRBJ2-1
CDR3nt: TGTGCCAGCAGTCCAGGGGCCTTGAATGAGCAGTTCTTC
CDR3aa: CASSPGALNEQFF

d_gene: NA
len: 15
v_gene: TRBV6-5
abundance: NA
j_gene: TRBJ1-3
CDR3nt: TGTGCCAGCAGTCGGTCGGGATCTGATGGAAACACCATATATTTT
CDR3aa: CASSRSGSDGNTIYF

d_gene: NA
len: 13
v_gene: TRBV4-1
abundance: NA
j_gene: TRBJ2-7
CDR3nt: TGCGCCAGCAGCCAAGATCACAACTACGAGCAGTACTTC
CDR3aa: CASSQDHNYEQYF

d_gene: NA
len: 15
v_gene: TRBV4-1
abundance: NA
j_gene: TRBJ1-2
CDR3nt: TGCGCCAGCAGCCACCCACGGAACCTTAACTATGGCTACACCTTC
CDR3aa: CASSHPRNLNYGYTF

d_gene: TRBD1
len: 16
v_gene: TRBV5-1
abundance: NA
j_gene: TRBJ2-7
CDR3nt: TGCGCCAGCAGCTTGGTTCCGGGACAGAATTCCTACGAGCAGTACTTC
CDR3aa: CASSLVPGQNSYEQYF

d_gene: TRBD1
len: 16
v_gene: TRBV19
abundance: NA
j_gene: TRBJ1-1
CDR3nt: TGTGCCAGTAGTATAGAGGGACAGGGAATAAACACTGAAGCTTTCTTT
CDR3aa: CASSIEGQGINTEAFF

d_gene: NA
len: 15
v_gene: TRBV10-3
abundance: NA
j_gene: TRBJ1-1
CDR3nt: TGTGCCATCACCCAGAACGGGGTGCAGGGCCGTGAAGCTTTCTTT
CDR3aa: CAITQNGVQGREAFF

d_gene: NA
len: 15
v_gene: TRBV19
abundance: NA
j_gene: TRBJ2-3
CDR3nt: TGTGCCAGTAGTAGCGAAAGGGGGGCGGCAGATACGCAGTATTTT
CDR3aa: CASSSERGAADTQYF

d_gene: NA
len: 15
v_gene: TRBV5-1
abundance: NA
j_gene: TRBJ2-3
CDR3nt: TGCGCCAGCAGCTGGACGTCTGCCCCGACAGATACGCAGTATTTT
CDR3aa: CASSWTSAPTDTQYF

d_gene: TRBD1
len: 15
v_gene: TRBV10-1
abundance: NA
j_gene: TRBJ2-1
CDR3nt: TGCGCCAGCAGTGACGGGACAGCGGCCTACAATGAGCAGTTCTTC
CDR3aa: CASSDGTAAYNEQFF

d_gene: NA
len: 14
v_gene: TRBV7-2
abundance: NA
j_gene: TRBJ1-5
CDR3nt: TGTGCCAGCAGCCCTGACAGGCAAAATCAGCCCCAGCATTTT
CDR3aa: CASSPDRQNQPQHF

d_gene: TRBD1
len: 16
v_gene: TRBV5-1
abundance: few
j_gene: TRBJ1-2
CDR3nt: TGCGCCAGCAGCGACCCCGGGACAGGGGGCGCAAGTGGCTACACCTTC
CDR3aa: CASSDPGTGGASGYTF

d_gene: NA
len: 12
v_gene: TRBV19
abundance: NA
j_gene: TRBJ2-5
CDR3nt: TGTGCCAGTAGAAAGGGAGAAGAGACCCAGTACTTC
CDR3aa: CASRKGEETQYF

d_gene: NA
len: 16
v_gene: TRBV4-3
abundance: NA
j_gene: TRBJ2-1
CDR3nt: TGCGCCAGCAGCCAAGAAAGAGCCTCCCGGGCGCATGAGCAGTTCTTC
CDR3aa: CASSQERASRAHEQFF

d_gene: NA
len: 13
v_gene: TRBV29-1
abundance: once
j_gene: TRBJ1-6
CDR3nt: TGCAGCGTTGCATCTGGGGGTAATTCACCCCTCCACTTT
CDR3aa: CSVASGGNSPLHF

d_gene: TRBD1
len: 13
v_gene: TRBV5-1
abundance: few
j_gene: TRBJ1-2
CDR3nt: TGCGCCAGCAGCGTTGGACAGGGGAGAGGCTACACCTTC
CDR3aa: CASSVGQGRGYTF

d_gene: NA
len: 15
v_gene: TRBV6-5
abundance: once
j_gene: TRBJ2-5
CDR3nt: TGTGCCAGCAGTTACTCCGGAGCTCATCAAGAGACCCAGTACTTC
CDR3aa: CASSYSGAHQETQYF

d_gene: NA
len: 12
v_gene: TRBV29-1
abundance: NA
j_gene: TRBJ1-1
CDR3nt: TGCAGCGTTGGTAGGGGACGGGCTGAAGCTTTCTTT
CDR3aa: CSVGRGRAEAFF

d_gene: TRBD1
len: 13
v_gene: TRBV30
abundance: NA
j_gene: TRBJ1-2
CDR3nt: TGTGCCTGGAGTGGACAGACAGGGATCGGCTACACCTTC
CDR3aa: CAWSGQTGIGYTF

d_gene: NA
len: 15
v_gene: TRBV5-1
abundance: NA
j_gene: TRBJ1-4
CDR3nt: TGCGCCAGCAGCTTGTTAGGTGACGGAATCGAAAAACTGTTTTTT
CDR3aa: CASSLLGDGIEKLFF

d_gene: NA
len: 16
v_gene: TRBV25-1
abundance: NA
j_gene: TRBJ1-2
CDR3nt: TGTGCCAGCAGTGAAATGGGAGACGCTTCCCGGCGTGGCTACACCTTC
CDR3aa: CASSEMGDASRRGYTF

d_gene: TRBD2
len: 14
v_gene: TRBV30
abundance: NA
j_gene: TRBJ2-3
CDR3nt: TGTGCCTGGAGCCAGTCCGGGGGGGAAGATACGCAGTATTTT
CDR3aa: CAWSQSGGEDTQYF

d_gene: NA
len: 14
v_gene: TRBV18
abundance: NA
j_gene: TRBJ1-5
CDR3nt: TGTGCCAGCTCAAAAGCACGGGGCAATCAGCCCCAGCATTTT
CDR3aa: CASSKARGNQPQHF

d_gene: NA
len: 15
v_gene: TRBV4-2
abundance: NA
j_gene: TRBJ2-7
CDR3nt: TGTGCCAGCAGCCAAGATATTGCAGGAACATACGAGCAGTACTTC
CDR3aa: CASSQDIAGTYEQYF

d_gene: NA
len: 15
v_gene: TRBV6-6
abundance: NA
j_gene: TRBJ2-5
CDR3nt: TGTGCCAGCAGTTACTCCGGACCTGAGGAAGAGACCCAGTACTTC
CDR3aa: CASSYSGPEEETQYF

d_gene: NA
len: 15
v_gene: TRBV11-2
abundance: medium-sized
j_gene: TRBJ2-7
CDR3nt: TGTGCCAGCAGCCCCCAGGGGGGAGTTCCCCGCGAGCAGTACTTC
CDR3aa: CASSPQGGVPREQYF

d_gene: NA
len: 16
v_gene: TRBV7-9
abundance: NA
j_gene: TRBJ1-4
CDR3nt: TGTGCCAGCGCCAATGGGCCAGGGCAGGATAATGAAAAACTGTTTTTT
CDR3aa: CASANGPGQDNEKLFF